The 16 T cell receptor beta chains presented below share a single source sample, sequenced in a study of control samples from healthy donors and cancer patients. Sequencing was performed with immunoSEQ multiplex PCR; in TCRdb, only in-frame clones are kept and a portion is missing. The sample contains fewer than 200,000 clones, over 95% of which appear only once. Sequencing was done on a sample of blood. These receptors were taken from a woman between 25 and 40 years old in good health.

The rearrangement uses TRBV6-5 and TRBJ2-7; possible D gene TRBD1, 6 bases. Trimming took 5 bases from V and 3 from J, leaving 14 bases between them. Germline V CDR1 and CDR2: MNHEY, SVGAGI. There are 14 residues in the CDR3. The CDR3 protein is CASSPDRWNYEQYF. For the CDR3, the DNA is TGTGCCAGCAGTCCAGACAGGTGGAACTACGAGCAGTACTTC.

The chain uses TRBV28 and TRBJ2-5; 12 bases map to TRBD2. The CDR3 loop spans 15 amino acids. The germline V gene has CDR1 MDHEN and CDR2 SYDVKM. Trimming took 2 bases from V and 4 from J; bases not matched to a gene: 2. CDR3 in amino acids: CASSLPSGGAETQYF. CDR3 DNA: TGTGCCAGCAGTTTACCTAGCGGGGGGGCAGAGACCCAGTACTTC.

This clone is a singleton in its sample. The chain links TRBV6-1 to TRBJ1-1; D is unclear. Trimming took off 2 bases at V and 2 bases at J, with 12 bases between the two ends. This CDR3 is built from 15 residues. Germline-derived CDR1 and CDR2 are MNHNS and SASEGT. In DNA form, the CDR3 reads TGTGCCAGCAGTGAATTCGGTTGGAGAAACACTGAAGCTTTCTTT. The encoded protein is CASSEFGWRNTEAFF.

This clone came up once. The chain is built from TRBV29-1 and TRBJ1-2; the match to TRBD1 covers 8 bases. There are 12 residues in the CDR3. The V gene's germline CDR1 is SQVTM and CDR2 ANQGSEA. After removal of 7 bases from V and 4 bases from J, the junction contained 5 bases not matched to a gene. CDR3 in DNA: TGCAGCGCTCGACAGGGGACCTATGGCTACACCTTC. Protein: CSARQGTYGYTF. The variable domain in full, with the rest retrieved from reference TRBV29-1 and TRBJ1-2, is SAVISQKPSRDICQRGTSLTIQCQVDSQVTMMFWYRQQPGQSLTLIATANQGSEATYESGFVIDKFPISRPNLTFSTLTVSNMSPEDSSIYLCSARQGTYGYTFGSGTRLTVV.

In this sample, this clone turned up once. CDR3 in amino acids: CASSQEGFSTDTQYF. For the CDR3, the DNA is TGTGCCAGCAGCCAAGAGGGTTTTAGCACAGATACGCAGTATTTT. This chain connects TRBV4-2 to TRBJ2-3; D ambiguous. The V end lost 0 bases, the J end lost 0 bases, and 7 bases lay between the germline ends. This CDR3 is built from 15 residues. Germline values: CDR1 LGHNA, CDR2 YNFKEQ.

The chain employs TRBV6-5 and TRBJ2-7; possibly TRBD1 for D (6 bases). Germline V gene sequence: CDR1 MNHEY, CDR2 SVGAGI. The CDR3 extends over 14 amino acids. Trimming cost V 2 bases and J 4 bases, with 12 bases left between them. CDR3 protein: CASSYRGLGYEQYF. CDR3 in DNA: TGTGCCAGCAGTTACAGGGGGTTGGGGTACGAGCAGTACTTC.

Written as DNA, the CDR3 is TGCGCCAGCAGGGAACTAGCGGGGGGCGGGCATCAGGTCACAGATACGCAGTATTTT. Protein product: CASRELAGGGHQVTDTQYF. The rearrangement links TRBV4-1 to TRBJ2-3, with 12 bases matching TRBD2. This CDR3 comprises 19 residues. Germline-derived CDR1 and CDR2 are MGHRA and YSYEKL. The V gene end was trimmed by 6 bases and the J gene end by 2 bases; junction bases not matched to a gene: 15.

This chain connects TRBV12-3 or TRBV12-4 to TRBJ1-1; D remains unclear. CDR3 length: 13 amino acids. Trimming took off 3 bases at V and 4 bases at J, with 9 bases between the two ends. The CDR3 reads CASSFVGGTEAFF. The CDR3 bases are TGTGCCAGCAGTTTCGTGGGTGGCACTGAAGCTTTCTTT.

The CDR3 protein is CSVTGTGGELFF. In DNA form, the CDR3 reads TGCAGCGTTACCGGGACAGGAGGTGAACTGTTTTTT. The rearrangement joins TRBV29-1 to TRBJ1-4; 8 bases agree with TRBD1. V shed 5 bases and J 12 bases; nucleotides not matched to a gene: 8. Germline loops: CDR1 SQVTM, CDR2 ANQGSEA. The CDR3 extends over 12 amino acids.

This clone was recorded only once. This chain uses TRBV5-5 with TRBJ2-3, with 15 bases fitting TRBD2. Per the germline V gene, CDR1 is SGHKS and CDR2 is YYEKEE (reference sequence). The V segment lost 4 bases and the J segment 9 bases; nucleotides outside the gene matches: 6. The CDR3 totals 15 residues. CDR3 DNA: TGTGCCAGCAGCGAACGGACTAGCGGGAGGGGAACGCAGTATTTT. Residues: CASSERTSGRGTQYF. Together with reference TRBV5-5 and TRBJ2-3, the CDR3 gives the full variable domain: DAGVTQSPTHLIKTRGQQVTLRCSPISGHKSVSWYQQVLGQGPQFIFQYYEKEERGRGNFPDRFSARQFPNYSSELNVNALLLGDSALYLCASSERTSGRGTQYFGPGTRLTVL.

This clone appeared once. The chain employs TRBV20-1 and TRBJ1-1; D remains ambiguous. Germline values: CDR1 DFQATT, CDR2 SNEGSKA (reference sequence). V was pared by 3 bases and J by 5 bases, with 10 bases between. This CDR3 contains 12 residues. CDR3 nucleotide sequence: TGCAGTGCTAGTCAGGATGGGACTGAAGCTTTCTTT. Its translation is CSASQDGTEAFF.

This chain joins TRBV25-1 and TRBJ2-5; 11 nucleotides match TRBD2. The junction had 5 bases not matched to a gene; V was cut back by 3 bases and J by 5 bases. This CDR3 has 15 amino acids. Germline V gene lookup returns CDR1 MGHDK and CDR2 SYGVNS. The CDR3 region has the DNA TGTGCCAGCAGTGAGTCCCGACTAGCGGGGGAGACCCAGTACTTC. Amino acids: CASSESRLAGETQYF.

The chain has TRBV7-9 and TRBJ2-3; D not certain. V lost 1 base to trimming and J lost 2 bases, with 10 bases between them. CDR3 length: 15 amino acids. Germline V gene sequence: CDR1 SEHNR, CDR2 FQNEAQ (reference sequence). CDR3 amino acids: CASSLGSTFTDTQYF. The CDR3 DNA is TGTGCCAGCAGCTTAGGCTCTACGTTCACAGATACGCAGTATTTT. Full variable domain (rest looked up from reference TRBV7-9 and TRBJ2-3): DTGVSQNPRHKITKRGQNVTFRCDPISEHNRLYWYRQTLGQGPEFLTYFQNEAQLEKSRLLSDRFSAERPKGSFSTLEIQRTEQGDSAMYLCASSLGSTFTDTQYFGPGTRLTVL.

V is TRBV4-1 and J is TRBJ1-1, with TRBD1 matching 7 bases. The CDR3 runs to 15 residues. CDR1 MGHRA and CDR2 YSYEKL come from the germline V gene. The V and J ends lost 1 base and 1 base, in that order; junction bases with no gene match: 3. The CDR3 spells CASSQGDRENTEAFF. Here the CDR3 DNA reads TGCGCCAGCAGCCAAGGAGACAGGGAGAACACTGAAGCTTTCTTT.

This rearrangement joins TRBV4-1 to TRBJ2-3; 12 nucleotides align to TRBD2. CDR1 is MGHRA, CDR2 YSYEKL, per germline. J gave up 2 bases and V 1 base, and 4 bases lay outside the gene matches. The CDR3 is made up of 17 amino acids. The CDR3 sequence is CASSQVTSGSATDTQYF. CDR3 bases: TGCGCCAGCAGCCAAGTGACTAGCGGGAGCGCCACAGATACGCAGTATTTT.

This chain joins TRBV28 and TRBJ1-1; weak D call: TRBD1 (6 bases). The V and J ends lost 8 bases and 7 bases respectively, with 14 bases between them. This CDR3 contains 12 residues. Germline CDR1 and CDR2: MDHEN and SYDVKM. Here the CDR3 DNA reads TGTGCCAGCTCGTGGGGGCTTGGTGAAGCTTTCTTT. Its translation: CASSWGLGEAFF. Full variable domain (missing parts from reference TRBV28 and TRBJ1-1): DVKVTQSSRYLVKRTGEKVFLECVQDMDHENMFWYRQDPGLGLRLIYFSYDVKMKEKGDIPEGYSVSREKKERFSLILESASTNQTSMYLCASSWGLGEAFFGQGTRLTVV.